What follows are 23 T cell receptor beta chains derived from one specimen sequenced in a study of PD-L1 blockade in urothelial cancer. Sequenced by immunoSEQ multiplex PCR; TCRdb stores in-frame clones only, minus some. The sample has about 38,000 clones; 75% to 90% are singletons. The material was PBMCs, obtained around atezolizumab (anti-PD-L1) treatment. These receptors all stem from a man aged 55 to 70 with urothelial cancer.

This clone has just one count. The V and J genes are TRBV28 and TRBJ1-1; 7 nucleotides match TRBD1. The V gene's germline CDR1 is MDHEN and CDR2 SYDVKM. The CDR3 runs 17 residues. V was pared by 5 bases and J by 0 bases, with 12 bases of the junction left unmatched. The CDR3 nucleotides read TGTGCCAGCAGTGCCCCCAGGGGGGCGGACATGAACACTGAAGCTTTCTTT. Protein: CASSAPRGADMNTEAFF. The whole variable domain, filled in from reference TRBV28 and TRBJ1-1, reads DVKVTQSSRYLVKRTGEKVFLECVQDMDHENMFWYRQDPGLGLRLIYFSYDVKMKEKGDIPEGYSVSREKKERFSLILESASTNQTSMYLCASSAPRGADMNTEAFFGQGTRLTVV.

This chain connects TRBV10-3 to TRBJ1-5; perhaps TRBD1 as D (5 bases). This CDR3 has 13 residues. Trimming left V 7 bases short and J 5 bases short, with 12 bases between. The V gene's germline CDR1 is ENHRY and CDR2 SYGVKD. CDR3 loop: CAINQDRDQPQHF. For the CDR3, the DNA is TGTGCCATCAACCAAGACAGAGATCAGCCCCAGCATTTT.

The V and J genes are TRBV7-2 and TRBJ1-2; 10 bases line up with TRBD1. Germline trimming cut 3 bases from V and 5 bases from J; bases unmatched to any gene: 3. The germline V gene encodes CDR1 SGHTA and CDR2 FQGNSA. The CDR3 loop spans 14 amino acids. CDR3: CASSLGDRGYGYTF. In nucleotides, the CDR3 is TGTGCCAGCAGCTTGGGGGACAGGGGATATGGCTACACCTTC.

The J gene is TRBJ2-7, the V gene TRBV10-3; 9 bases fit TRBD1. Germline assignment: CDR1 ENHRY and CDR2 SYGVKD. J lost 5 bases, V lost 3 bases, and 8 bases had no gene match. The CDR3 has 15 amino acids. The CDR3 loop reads CAISDAGTGLNEQYF. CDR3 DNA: TGTGCCATCAGTGATGCCGGGACAGGGTTGAACGAGCAGTACTTC.

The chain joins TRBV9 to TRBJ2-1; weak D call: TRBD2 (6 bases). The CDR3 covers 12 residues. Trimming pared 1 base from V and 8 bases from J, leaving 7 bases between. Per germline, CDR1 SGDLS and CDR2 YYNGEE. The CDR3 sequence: CASSVSGDEQFF. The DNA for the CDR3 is TGTGCCAGCAGCGTATCGGGAGATGAGCAGTTCTTC.

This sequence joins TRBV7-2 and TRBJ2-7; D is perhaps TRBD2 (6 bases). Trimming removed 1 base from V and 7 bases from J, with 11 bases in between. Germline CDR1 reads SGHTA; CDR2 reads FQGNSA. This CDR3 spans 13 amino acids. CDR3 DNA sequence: TGTGCCAGCAGCTTAGAGGCGGGGTGGGAGCAGTACTTC. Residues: CASSLEAGWEQYF.

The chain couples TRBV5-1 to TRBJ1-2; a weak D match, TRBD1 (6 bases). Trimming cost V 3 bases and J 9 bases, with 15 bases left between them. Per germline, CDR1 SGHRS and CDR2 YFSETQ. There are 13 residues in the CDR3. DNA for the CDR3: TGCGCCAGCAGCTCGGGGGGGCCTAGAAGCTACACCTTC. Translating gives CASSSGGPRSYTF.

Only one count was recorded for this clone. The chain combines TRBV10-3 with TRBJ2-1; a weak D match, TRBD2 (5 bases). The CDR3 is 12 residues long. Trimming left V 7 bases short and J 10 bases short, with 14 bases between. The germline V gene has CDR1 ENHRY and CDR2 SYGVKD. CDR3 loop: CAITPGGREQFF. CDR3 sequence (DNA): TGTGCCATCACCCCCGGCGGGCGAGAGCAGTTCTTC.

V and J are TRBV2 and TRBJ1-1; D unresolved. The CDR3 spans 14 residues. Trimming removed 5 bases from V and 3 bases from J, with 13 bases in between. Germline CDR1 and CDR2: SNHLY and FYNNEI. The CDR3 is CASSFDRRDTEAFF. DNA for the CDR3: TGTGCCAGCAGTTTCGACCGTCGGGACACTGAAGCTTTCTTT.

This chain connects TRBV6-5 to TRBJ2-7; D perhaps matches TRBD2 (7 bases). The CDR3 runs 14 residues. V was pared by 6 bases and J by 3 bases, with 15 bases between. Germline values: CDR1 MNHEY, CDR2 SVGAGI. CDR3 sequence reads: CASSVGGVLYEQYF. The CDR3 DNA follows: TGTGCCAGCAGCGTAGGGGGGGTCCTCTACGAGCAGTACTTC.

The CDR3 region is CASSVVPVSETQYF. The CDR3 DNA reads TGTGCCAGCAGCGTAGTCCCTGTTTCAGAGACCCAGTACTTC. The chain uses TRBV9 and TRBJ2-5; D is unresolved. In germline, CDR1 is SGDLS, CDR2 YYNGEE. The V and J ends lost 0 bases and 4 bases respectively, with 10 bases between them. CDR3 length equals 14 residues.

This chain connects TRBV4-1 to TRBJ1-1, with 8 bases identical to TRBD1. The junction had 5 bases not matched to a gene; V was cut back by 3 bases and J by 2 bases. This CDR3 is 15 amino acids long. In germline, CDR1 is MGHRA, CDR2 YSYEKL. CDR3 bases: TGCGCCAGCAGCCACCGACAGGGGTTAAACACTGAAGCTTTCTTT. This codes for CASSHRQGLNTEAFF.

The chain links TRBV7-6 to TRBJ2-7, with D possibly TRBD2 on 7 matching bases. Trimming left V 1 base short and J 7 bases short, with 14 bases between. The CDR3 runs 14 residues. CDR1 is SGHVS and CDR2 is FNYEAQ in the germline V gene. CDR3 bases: TGTGCCAGCAGCTTAGAACAGGGAGGGGGGGAGCAGTACTTC. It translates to CASSLEQGGGEQYF.

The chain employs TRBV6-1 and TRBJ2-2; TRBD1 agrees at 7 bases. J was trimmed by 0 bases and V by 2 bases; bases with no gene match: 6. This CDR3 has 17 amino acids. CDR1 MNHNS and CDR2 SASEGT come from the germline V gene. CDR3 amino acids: CASSERRTGANTGELFF. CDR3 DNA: TGTGCCAGCAGTGAACGGCGGACAGGAGCGAACACCGGGGAGCTGTTTTTT.

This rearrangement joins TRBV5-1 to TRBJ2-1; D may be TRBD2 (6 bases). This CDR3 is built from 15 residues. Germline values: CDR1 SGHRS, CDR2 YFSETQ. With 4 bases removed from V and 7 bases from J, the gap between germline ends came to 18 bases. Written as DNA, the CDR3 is TGCGCCAGCAGCCTGGATACTGGGAGCGGGAATGAGCAGTTCTTC. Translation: CASSLDTGSGNEQFF.

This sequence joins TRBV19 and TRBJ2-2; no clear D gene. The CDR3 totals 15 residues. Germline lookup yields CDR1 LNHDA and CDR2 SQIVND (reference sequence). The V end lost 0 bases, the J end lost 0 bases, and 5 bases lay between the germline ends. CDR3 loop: CASSIDPANTGELFF. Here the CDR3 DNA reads TGTGCCAGTAGTATAGACCCAGCGAACACCGGGGAGCTGTTTTTT.

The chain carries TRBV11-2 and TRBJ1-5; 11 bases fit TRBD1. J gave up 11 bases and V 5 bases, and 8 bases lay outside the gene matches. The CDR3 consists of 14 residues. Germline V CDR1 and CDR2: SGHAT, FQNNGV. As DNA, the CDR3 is TGTGCCAGCAGCGCCGGACAGGGGGCGCGGGCCCAGCATTTT. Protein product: CASSAGQGARAQHF.

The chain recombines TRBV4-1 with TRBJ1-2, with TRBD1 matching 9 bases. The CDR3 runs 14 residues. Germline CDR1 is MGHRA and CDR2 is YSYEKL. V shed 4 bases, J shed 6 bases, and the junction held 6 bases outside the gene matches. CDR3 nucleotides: TGCGCCAGCAGCCGACAACAGGGGGCGGATGGCTACACCTTC. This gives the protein CASSRQQGADGYTF.

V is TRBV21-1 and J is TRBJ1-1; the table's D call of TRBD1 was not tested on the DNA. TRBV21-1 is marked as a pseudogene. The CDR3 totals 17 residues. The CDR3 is CASSFRDSCQGNTEAFF. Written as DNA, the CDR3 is TGTGCCAGCAGCTTCCGGGACAGCTGCCAAGGGAACACTGAAGCTTTCTTT.

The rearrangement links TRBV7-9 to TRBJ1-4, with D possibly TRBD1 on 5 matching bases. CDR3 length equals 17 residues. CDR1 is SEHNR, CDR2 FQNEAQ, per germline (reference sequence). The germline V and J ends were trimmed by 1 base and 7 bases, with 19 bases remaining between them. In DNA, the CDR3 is TGTGCCAGCAGCTTAGGTCCTCGAGCAGGGATTGGTGAAAAACTGTTTTTT. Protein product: CASSLGPRAGIGEKLFF. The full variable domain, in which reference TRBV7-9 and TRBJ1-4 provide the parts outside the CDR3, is DTGVSQNPRHKITKRGQNVTFRCDPISEHNRLYWYRQTLGQGPEFLTYFQNEAQLEKSRLLSDRFSAERPKGSFSTLEIQRTEQGDSAMYLCASSLGPRAGIGEKLFFGSGTQLSVL.

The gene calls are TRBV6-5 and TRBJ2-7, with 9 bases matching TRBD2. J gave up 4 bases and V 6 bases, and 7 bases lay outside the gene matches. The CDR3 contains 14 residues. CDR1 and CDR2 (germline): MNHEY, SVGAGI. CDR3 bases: TGTGCCAGCAGACGACTAGCGGATACTTACGAGCAGTACTTC. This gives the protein CASRRLADTYEQYF.

The DNA for the CDR3 is TGTGCCAGCAGCTTAGGTCAGTTACGGCCCCAGCATTTT. Its translation is CASSLGQLRPQHF. The chain carries TRBV11-2 and TRBJ1-5; D is ambiguous. There are 13 residues in the CDR3. Trimming cost V 1 base and J 9 bases, with 10 bases left between them. Germline values: CDR1 SGHAT, CDR2 FQNNGV.

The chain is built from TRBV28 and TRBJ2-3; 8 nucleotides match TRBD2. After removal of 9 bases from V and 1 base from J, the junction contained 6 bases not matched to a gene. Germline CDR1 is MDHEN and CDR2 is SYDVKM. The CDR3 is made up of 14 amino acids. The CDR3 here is CASCRGGRTDTQYF. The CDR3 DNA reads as TGTGCCAGTTGCCGGGGGGGCCGCACAGATACGCAGTATTTT.